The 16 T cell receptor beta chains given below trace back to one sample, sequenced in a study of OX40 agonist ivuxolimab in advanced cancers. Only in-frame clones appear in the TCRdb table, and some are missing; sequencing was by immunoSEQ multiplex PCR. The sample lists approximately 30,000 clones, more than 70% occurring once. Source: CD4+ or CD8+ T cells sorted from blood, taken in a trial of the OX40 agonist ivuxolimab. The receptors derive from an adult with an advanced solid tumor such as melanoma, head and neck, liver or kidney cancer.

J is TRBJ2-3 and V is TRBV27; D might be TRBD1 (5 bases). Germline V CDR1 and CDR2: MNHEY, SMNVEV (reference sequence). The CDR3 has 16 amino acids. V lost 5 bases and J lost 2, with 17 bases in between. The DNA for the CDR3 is TGTGCCAGCAGTCCAGGATGGACACTACACACAGATACGCAGTATTTT. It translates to CASSPGWTLHTDTQYF.

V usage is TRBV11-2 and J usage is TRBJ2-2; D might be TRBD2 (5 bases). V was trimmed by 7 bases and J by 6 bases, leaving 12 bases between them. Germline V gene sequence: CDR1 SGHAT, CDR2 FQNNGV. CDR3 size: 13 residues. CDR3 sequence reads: CASNEGGAGELFF. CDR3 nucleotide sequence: TGTGCCAGCAACGAGGGTGGGGCCGGGGAGCTGTTTTTT.

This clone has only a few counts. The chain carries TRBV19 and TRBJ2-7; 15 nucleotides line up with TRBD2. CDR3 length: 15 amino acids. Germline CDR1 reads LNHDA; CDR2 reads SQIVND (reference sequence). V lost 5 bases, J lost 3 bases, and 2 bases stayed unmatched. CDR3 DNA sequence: TGTGCCAGTAGTCCGGGACTAGCGGGAGGCTACGAGCAGTACTTC. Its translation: CASSPGLAGGYEQYF.

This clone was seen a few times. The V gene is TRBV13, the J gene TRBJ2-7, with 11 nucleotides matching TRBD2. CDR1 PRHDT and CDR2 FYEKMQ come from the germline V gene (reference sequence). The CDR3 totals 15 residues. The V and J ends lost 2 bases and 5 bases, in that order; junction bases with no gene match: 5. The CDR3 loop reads CASSLQLAGANEQYF. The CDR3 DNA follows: TGTGCCAGCAGCTTACAACTAGCGGGAGCAAACGAGCAGTACTTC.

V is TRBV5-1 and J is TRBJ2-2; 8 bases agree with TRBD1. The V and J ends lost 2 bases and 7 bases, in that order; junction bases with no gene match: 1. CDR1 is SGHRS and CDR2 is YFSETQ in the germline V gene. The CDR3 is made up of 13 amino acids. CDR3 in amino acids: CASSFRGHGELFF. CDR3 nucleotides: TGCGCCAGCAGCTTCAGGGGGCACGGGGAGCTGTTTTTT.

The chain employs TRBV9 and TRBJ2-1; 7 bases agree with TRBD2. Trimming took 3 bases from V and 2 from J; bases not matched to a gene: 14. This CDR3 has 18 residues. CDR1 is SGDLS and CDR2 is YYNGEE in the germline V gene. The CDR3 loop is CASSDALGLADAYNEQFF. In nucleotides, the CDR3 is TGTGCCAGCAGCGATGCCCTCGGGCTAGCGGACGCCTACAATGAGCAGTTCTTC.

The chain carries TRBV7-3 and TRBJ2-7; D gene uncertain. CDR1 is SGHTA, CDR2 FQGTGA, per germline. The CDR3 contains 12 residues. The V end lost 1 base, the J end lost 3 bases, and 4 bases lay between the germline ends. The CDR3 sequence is CASSLKDYEQYF. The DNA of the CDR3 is TGTGCCAGCAGCTTAAAAGACTACGAGCAGTACTTC.

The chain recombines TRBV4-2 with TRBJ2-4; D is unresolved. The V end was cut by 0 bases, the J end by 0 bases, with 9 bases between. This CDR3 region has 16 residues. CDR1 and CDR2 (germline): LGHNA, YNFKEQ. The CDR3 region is CASSQDSALAKNIQYF. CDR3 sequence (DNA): TGTGCCAGCAGCCAAGATTCAGCCTTAGCCAAAAACATTCAGTACTTC.

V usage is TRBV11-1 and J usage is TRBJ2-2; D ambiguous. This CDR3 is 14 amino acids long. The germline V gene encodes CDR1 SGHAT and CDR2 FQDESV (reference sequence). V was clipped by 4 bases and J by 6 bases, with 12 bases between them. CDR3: CASSSYRLAGELFF. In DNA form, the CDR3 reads TGTGCCAGCAGCTCATACAGACTCGCCGGGGAGCTGTTTTTT.

DNA for the CDR3: TGTGCCAGGACCCCTTGGGGAGATACGCAGTATTTT. As protein: CARTPWGDTQYF. This chain links TRBV6-5 with TRBJ2-3, with D unclear. There are 12 residues in the CDR3. The germline V gene encodes CDR1 MNHEY and CDR2 SVGAGI. Trimming left V 9 bases short and J 5 bases short, with 12 bases between.

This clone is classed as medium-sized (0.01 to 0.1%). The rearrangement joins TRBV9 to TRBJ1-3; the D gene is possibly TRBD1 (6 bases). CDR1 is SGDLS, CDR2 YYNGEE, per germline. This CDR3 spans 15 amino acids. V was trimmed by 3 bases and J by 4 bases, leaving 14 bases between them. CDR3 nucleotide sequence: TGTGCCAGCAGCGAGGCTTACAGGGAGGGAAACACCATATATTTT. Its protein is CASSEAYREGNTIYF.

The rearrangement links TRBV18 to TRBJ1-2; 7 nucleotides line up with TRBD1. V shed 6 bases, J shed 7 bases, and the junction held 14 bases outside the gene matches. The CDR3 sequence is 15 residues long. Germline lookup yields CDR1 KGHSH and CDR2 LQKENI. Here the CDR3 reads CASSSQTGKVGGYTF. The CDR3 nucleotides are TGTGCCAGCTCTTCCCAGACAGGGAAGGTGGGTGGCTACACCTTC.

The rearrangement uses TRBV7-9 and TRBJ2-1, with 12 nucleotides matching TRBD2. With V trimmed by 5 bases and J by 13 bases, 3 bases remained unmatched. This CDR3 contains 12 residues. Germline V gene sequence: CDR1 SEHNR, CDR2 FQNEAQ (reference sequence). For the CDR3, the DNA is TGTGCCAGCAGCCTCGGACTAGCGGGACAGTTCTTC. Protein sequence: CASSLGLAGQFF.

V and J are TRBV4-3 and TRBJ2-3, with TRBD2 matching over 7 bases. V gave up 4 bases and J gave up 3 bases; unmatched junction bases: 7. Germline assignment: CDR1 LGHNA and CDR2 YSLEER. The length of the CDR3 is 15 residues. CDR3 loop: CASSLRGSGTDTQYF. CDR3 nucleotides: TGCGCCAGCAGCCTCCGGGGTAGCGGGACAGATACGCAGTATTTT.

DNA for the CDR3: TGTGCCAGCAGCTGGGGGACAGGGGACGAGCAGTACTTC. The encoded protein is CASSWGTGDEQYF. V is TRBV5-6 and J is TRBJ2-7; 10 nucleotides match TRBD1. The V gene's germline CDR1 is SGHDT and CDR2 YYEEEE. This CDR3 has 13 residues. J lost 5 bases, V lost 3 bases, and 2 bases had no gene match.

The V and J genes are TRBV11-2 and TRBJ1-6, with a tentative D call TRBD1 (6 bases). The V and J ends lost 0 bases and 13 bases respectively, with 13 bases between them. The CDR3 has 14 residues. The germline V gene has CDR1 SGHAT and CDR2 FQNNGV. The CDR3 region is CASSLDSGASPLHF. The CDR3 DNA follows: TGTGCCAGCAGCTTAGATTCGGGGGCTTCGCCCCTCCACTTT.